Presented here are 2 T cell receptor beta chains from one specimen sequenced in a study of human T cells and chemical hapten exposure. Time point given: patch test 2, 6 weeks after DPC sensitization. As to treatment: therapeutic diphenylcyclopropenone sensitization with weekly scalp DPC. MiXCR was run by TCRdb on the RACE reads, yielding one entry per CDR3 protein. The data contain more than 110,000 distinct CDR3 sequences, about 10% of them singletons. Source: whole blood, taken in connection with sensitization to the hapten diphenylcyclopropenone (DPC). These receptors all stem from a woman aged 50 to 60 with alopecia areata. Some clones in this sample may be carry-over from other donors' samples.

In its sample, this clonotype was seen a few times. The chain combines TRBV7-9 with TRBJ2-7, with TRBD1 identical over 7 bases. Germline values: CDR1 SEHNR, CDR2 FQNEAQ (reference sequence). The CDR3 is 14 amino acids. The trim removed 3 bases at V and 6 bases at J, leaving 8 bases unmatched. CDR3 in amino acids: CASSLTGTASEQYF. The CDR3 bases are TGTGCCAGCAGCTTGACAGGGACCGCTAGCGAGCAGTACTTC.

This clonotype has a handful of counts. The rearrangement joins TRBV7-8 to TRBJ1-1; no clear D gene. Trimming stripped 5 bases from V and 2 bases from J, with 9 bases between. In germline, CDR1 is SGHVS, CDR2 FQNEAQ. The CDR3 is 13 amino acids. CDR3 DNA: TGTGCCAGCAGCCTAGACGCTAACACTGAAGCTTTCTTT. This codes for CASSLDANTEAFF. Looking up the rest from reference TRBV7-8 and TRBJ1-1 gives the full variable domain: GAGVSQSPRYKVAKRGQDVALRCDPISGHVSLFWYQQALGQGPEFLTYFQNEAQLDKSGLPSDRFFAERPEGSVSTLKIQRTQQEDSAVYLCASSLDANTEAFFGQGTRLTVV.